The TCR beta chain described here comes from a study of T cell repertoires in cytomegalovirus infection. Background on the study: Use of recently identified HLA-C-restricted and well-studied HLA-B-restricted CMV epitopes was part of the study. CMV infection plus the matching HLA type was flagged by public TCR beta signatures.

Study conclusions and caveats: Totalled public TCR beta family frequency picked out people who carried CMV plus the relevant HLA. There were HLA-C-restricted CMV-specific TCR beta clonotypes dominating the ex vivo response.

MiXCR, applied by TCRdb to the reads, yields one record per CDR3 protein. Of fewer than 1,000,000 distinct CDR3 sequences in the sample, around 31% are singletons; the top ten hold 11% to 15%. Only one count was recorded for this clonotype. Its antigen is currently unknown. CDR1 LGHDT and CDR2 YNNKEL come from the germline V gene (reference sequence). Trimming took 8 bases from V and 8 from J; bases not matched to a gene: 8. This CDR3 contains 13 residues. The chain is built from TRBV3-1 and TRBJ2-1; 8 nucleotides match TRBD2. Material: cultured CD8+ T cells from PBMCs, obtained from culture after CMV antigen stimulation. The receptor was isolated from a human donor in good health (CMV status not recorded). Some clones in this sample may be carry-over from other donors' samples. The CDR3 sequence: CASRPGGADEQFF. The CDR3 DNA follows: TGTGCCAGCCGTCCCGGGGGGGCGGATGAGCAGTTCTTC.